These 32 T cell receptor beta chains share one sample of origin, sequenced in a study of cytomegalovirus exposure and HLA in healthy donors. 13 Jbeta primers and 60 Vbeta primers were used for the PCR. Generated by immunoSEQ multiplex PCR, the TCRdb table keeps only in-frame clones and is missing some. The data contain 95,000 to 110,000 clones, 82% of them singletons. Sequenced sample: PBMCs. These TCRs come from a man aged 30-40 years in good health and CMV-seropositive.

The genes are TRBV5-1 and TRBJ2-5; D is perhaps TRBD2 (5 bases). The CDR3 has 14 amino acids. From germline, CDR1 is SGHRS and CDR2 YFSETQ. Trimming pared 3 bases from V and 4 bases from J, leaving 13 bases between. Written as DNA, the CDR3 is TGCGCCAGCAGCTCGGAGGCGGTGAGAGAGACCCAGTACTTC. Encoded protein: CASSSEAVRETQYF. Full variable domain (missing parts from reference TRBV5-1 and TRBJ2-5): KAGVTQTPRYLIKTRGQQVTLSCSPISGHRSVSWYQQTPGQGLQFLFEYFSETQRNKGNFPGRFSGRQFSNSRSEMNVSTLELGDSALYLCASSSEAVRETQYFGPGTRLLVL.

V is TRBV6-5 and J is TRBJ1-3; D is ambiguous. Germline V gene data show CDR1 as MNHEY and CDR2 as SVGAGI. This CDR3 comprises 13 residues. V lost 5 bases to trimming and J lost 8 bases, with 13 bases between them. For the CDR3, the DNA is TGTGCCAGCAGTCCCGACTCGCGGGACACCATATATTTT. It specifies CASSPDSRDTIYF.

CDR3 coding DNA: TGTGCCAGCAGCTTTTGGGCGAGCTACACCTTC. This sequence encodes CASSFWASYTF. The rearrangement links TRBV5-8 to TRBJ1-2; D ambiguous. Trimming took off 2 bases at V and 9 bases at J, with 8 bases between the two ends. This CDR3 has 11 residues. Looked up from germline, CDR1 is SGHTS and CDR2 is YDEGEE.

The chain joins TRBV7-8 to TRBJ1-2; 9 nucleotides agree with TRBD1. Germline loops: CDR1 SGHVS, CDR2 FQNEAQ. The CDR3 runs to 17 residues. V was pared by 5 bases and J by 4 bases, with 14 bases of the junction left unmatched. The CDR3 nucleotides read TGTGCCAGCAGCCACAACGTAGGCGGGACAGGGTTCTATGGCTACACCTTC. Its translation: CASSHNVGGTGFYGYTF. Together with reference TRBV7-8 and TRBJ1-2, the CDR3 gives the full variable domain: GAGVSQSPRYKVAKRGQDVALRCDPISGHVSLFWYQQALGQGPEFLTYFQNEAQLDKSGLPSDRFFAERPEGSVSTLKIQRTQQEDSAVYLCASSHNVGGTGFYGYTFGSGTRLTVV.

The CDR3 sequence: CASSAPDRGYGYTF. CDR3 sequence (DNA): TGTGCCAGTAGTGCCCCGGACAGGGGCTATGGCTACACCTTC. The chain couples TRBV19 to TRBJ1-2, with 9 bases fitting TRBD1. This CDR3 has 14 amino acids. Germline V gene sequence: CDR1 LNHDA, CDR2 SQIVND (reference sequence). V lost 5 bases to trimming and J lost 4 bases; unmatched junction nucleotides: 5.

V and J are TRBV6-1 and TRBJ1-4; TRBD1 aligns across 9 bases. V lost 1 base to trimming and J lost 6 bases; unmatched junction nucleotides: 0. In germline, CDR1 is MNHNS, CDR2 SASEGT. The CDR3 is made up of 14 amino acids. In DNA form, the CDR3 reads TGTGCCAGCAGTGAAGGACAGGGGGATGAAAAACTGTTTTTT. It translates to CASSEGQGDEKLFF.

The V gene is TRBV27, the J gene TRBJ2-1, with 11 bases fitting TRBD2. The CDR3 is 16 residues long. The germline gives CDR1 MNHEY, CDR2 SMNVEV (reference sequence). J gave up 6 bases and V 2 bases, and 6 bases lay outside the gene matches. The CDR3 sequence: CASSLHSGGDRNEQFF. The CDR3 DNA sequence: TGTGCCAGCAGTTTACATAGCGGGGGGGATCGCAATGAGCAGTTCTTC.

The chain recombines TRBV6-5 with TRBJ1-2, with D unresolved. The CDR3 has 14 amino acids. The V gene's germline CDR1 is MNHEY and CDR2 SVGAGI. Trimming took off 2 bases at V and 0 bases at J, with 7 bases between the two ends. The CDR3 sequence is CASSYTQANYGYTF. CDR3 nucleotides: TGTGCCAGCAGTTACACACAAGCTAACTATGGCTACACCTTC.

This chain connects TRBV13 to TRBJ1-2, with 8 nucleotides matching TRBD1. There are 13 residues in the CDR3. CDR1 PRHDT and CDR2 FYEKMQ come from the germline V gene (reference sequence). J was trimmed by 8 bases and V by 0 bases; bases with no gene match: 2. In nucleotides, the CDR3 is TGTGCCAGCAGCTTAGGCAGGGGGCTAGGCTACACCTTC. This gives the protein CASSLGRGLGYTF.

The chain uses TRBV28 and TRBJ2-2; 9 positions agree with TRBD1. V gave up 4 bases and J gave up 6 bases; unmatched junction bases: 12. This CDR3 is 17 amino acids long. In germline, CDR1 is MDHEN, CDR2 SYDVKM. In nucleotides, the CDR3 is TGTGCCAGCAGTTCGGGACAGGGACGAATCGTCGCCGGGGAGCTGTTTTTT. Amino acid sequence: CASSSGQGRIVAGELFF.

The CDR3, as DNA: TGTGCCAGCAGTTTTTCTCTTACCTACGAGCAGTACTTC. Its translation is CASSFSLTYEQYF. This chain uses TRBV28 with TRBJ2-7, with no clear D. CDR3 length equals 13 residues. The germline V gene has CDR1 MDHEN and CDR2 SYDVKM. V was trimmed by 3 bases and J by 2 bases, leaving 8 bases between them.

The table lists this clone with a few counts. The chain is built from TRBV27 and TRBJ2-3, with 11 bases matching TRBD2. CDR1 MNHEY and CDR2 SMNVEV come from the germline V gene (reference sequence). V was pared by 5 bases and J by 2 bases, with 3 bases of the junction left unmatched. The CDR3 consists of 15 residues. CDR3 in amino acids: CASSRLAGITDTQYF. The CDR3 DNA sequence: TGTGCCAGCAGTAGACTAGCGGGGATCACAGATACGCAGTATTTT.

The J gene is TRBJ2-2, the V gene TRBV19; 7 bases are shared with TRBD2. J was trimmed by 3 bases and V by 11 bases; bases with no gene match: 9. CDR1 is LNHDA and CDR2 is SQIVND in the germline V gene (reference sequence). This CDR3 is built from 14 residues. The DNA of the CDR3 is TGTGCCTCCCAGGCAGGGAGGGACACCGGGGAGCTGTTTTTT. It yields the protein CASQAGRDTGELFF. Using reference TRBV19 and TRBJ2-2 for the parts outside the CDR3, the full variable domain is DGGITQSPKYLFRKEGQNVTLSCEQNLNHDAMYWYRQDPGQGLRLIYYSQIVNDFQKGDIAEGYSVSREKKESFPLTVTSAQKNPTAFYLCASQAGRDTGELFFGEGSRLTVL.

CDR3 nucleotides: TGCGCCAGCAGCCCTTCCACTAGCGGGGGGAACACCGGGGAGCTGTTTTTT. This gives the protein CASSPSTSGGNTGELFF. V is TRBV4-1 and J is TRBJ2-2, with TRBD2 identical over 11 bases. Germline V gives CDR1 MGHRA, CDR2 YSYEKL. The CDR3 covers 17 residues. Unmatched junction bases numbered 5, after V lost 4 bases and J lost 1 base.

The CDR3 DNA reads as TGCGCCAGCAGCCAACTTTCATCGGGGTGGGAGACCCAGTACTTC. It codes for CASSQLSSGWETQYF. V usage is TRBV4-1 and J usage is TRBJ2-5; a weak D match, TRBD2 (5 bases). CDR3 length: 15 residues. V lost 2 bases and J lost 5, with 15 bases in between. Germline V lookup: CDR1 MGHRA, CDR2 YSYEKL.

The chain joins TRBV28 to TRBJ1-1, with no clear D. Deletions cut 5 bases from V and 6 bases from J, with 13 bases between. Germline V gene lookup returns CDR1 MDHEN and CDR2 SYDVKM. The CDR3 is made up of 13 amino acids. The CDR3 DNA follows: TGTGCCAGCAGTCGACTAGAGATCGCTGAAGCTTTCTTT. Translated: CASSRLEIAEAFF.

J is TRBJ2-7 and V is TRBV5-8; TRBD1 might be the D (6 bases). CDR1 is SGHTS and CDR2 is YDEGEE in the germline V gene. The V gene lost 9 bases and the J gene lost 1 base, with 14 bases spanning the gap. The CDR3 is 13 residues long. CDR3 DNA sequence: TGTGCCACCACTTACAGGGAATCCTACGAGCAGTACTTC. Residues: CATTYRESYEQYF.

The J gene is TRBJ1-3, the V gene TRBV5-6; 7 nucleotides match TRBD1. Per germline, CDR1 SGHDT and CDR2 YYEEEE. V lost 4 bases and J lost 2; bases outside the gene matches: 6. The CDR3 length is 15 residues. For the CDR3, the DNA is TGTGCCAGCAGCGTGGGACAGTCTACTGGAAACACCATATATTTT. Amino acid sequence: CASSVGQSTGNTIYF.

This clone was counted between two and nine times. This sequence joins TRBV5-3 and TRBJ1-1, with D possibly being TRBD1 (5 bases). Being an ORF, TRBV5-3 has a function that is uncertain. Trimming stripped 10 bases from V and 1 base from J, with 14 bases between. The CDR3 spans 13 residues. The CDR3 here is CAPRGRSNTEAFF. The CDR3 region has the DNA TGTGCCCCTAGGGGCCGCTCGAACACTGAAGCTTTCTTT.

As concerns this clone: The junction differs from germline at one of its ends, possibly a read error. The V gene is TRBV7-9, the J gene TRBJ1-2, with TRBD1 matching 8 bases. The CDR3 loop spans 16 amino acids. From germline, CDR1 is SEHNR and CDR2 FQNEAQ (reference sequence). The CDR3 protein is CSSSYGQGLANYGYTF. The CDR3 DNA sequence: TGTTCCAGCAGTTACGGACAGGGCCTAGCTAACTATGGCTACACCTTC.

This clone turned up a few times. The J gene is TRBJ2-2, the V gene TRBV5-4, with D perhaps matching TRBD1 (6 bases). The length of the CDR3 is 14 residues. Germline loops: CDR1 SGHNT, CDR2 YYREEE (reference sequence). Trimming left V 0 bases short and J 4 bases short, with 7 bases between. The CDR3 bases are TGTGCCAGCAGCTTGGACAGGGCCACCGGGGAGCTGTTTTTT. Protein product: CASSLDRATGELFF. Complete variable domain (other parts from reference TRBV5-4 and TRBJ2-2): ETGVTQSPTHLIKTRGQQVTLRCSSQSGHNTVSWYQQALGQGPQFIFQYYREEENGRGNFPPRFSGLQFPNYSSELNVNALELDDSALYLCASSLDRATGELFFGEGSRLTVL.

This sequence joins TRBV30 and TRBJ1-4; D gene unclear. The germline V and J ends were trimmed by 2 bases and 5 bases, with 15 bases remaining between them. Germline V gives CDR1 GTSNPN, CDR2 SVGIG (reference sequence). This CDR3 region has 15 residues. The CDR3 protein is CAWSSDRGPNEKLFF. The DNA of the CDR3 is TGTGCCTGGAGTTCCGATAGAGGCCCGAATGAAAAACTGTTTTTT.

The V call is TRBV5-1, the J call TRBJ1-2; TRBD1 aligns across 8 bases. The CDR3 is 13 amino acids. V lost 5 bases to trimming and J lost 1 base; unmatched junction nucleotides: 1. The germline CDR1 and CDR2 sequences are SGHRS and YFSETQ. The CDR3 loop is CASRQGVNYGYTF. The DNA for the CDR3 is TGCGCCAGCAGACAGGGGGTTAACTATGGCTACACCTTC.

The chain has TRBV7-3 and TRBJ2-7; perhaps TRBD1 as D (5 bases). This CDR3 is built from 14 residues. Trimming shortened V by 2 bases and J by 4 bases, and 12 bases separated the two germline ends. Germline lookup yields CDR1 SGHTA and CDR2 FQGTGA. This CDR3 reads CASSLGQGAYEQYF. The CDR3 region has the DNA TGTGCCAGCAGCTTAGGGCAGGGCGCTTACGAGCAGTACTTC. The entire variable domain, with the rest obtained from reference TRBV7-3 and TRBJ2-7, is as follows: GAGVSQTPSNKVTEKGKYVELRCDPISGHTALYWYRQSLGQGPEFLIYFQGTGAADDSGLPNDRFFAVRPEGSVSTLKIQRTERGDSAVYLCASSLGQGAYEQYFGPGTRLTVT.

CDR3 bases: TGCGCCAGCAGCTTGTTACCTAGCGGGAACACCGGGGAGCTGTTTTTT. It codes for CASSLLPSGNTGELFF. The chain couples TRBV5-1 to TRBJ2-2; 7 nucleotides agree with TRBD2. V trimming: 1 base; J trimming: 1 base; junction bases outside the gene matches: 4. The CDR3 runs to 16 residues. The V gene's germline CDR1 is SGHRS and CDR2 YFSETQ.

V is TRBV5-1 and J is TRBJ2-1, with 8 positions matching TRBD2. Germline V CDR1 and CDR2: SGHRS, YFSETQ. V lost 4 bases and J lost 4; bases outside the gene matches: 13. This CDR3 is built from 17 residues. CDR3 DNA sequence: TGCGCCAGCAGCAAATATGCAGCGGGGGAAACTTACAATGAGCAGTTCTTC. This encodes CASSKYAAGETYNEQFF.

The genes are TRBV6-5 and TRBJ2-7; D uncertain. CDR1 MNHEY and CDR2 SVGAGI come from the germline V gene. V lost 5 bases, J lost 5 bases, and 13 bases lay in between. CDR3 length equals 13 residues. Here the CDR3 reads CASSPSGLNEQYF. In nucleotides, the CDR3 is TGTGCCAGCAGTCCCTCCGGGTTGAACGAGCAGTACTTC.

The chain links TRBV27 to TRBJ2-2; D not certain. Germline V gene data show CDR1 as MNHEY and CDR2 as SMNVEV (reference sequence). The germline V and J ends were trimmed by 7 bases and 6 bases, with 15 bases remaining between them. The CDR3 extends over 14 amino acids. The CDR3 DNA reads TGTGCCAGCAAAGTTGATACGGTCCCCGGGGAGCTGTTTTTT. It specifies CASKVDTVPGELFF.

The CDR3 nucleotides are TGTGCCAGCAGGGGCACAAACACCGGGGAGCTGTTTTTT. Its protein product is CASRGTNTGELFF. This chain uses TRBV6-1 with TRBJ2-2; D is unclear. The V end was cut by 6 bases, the J end by 2 bases, with 7 bases between. From germline, CDR1 is MNHNS and CDR2 SASEGT. This CDR3 spans 13 amino acids.

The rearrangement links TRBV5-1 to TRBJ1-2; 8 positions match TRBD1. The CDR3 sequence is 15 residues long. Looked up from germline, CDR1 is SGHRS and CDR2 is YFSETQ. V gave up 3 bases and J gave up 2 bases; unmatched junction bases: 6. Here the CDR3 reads CASSSSGQGNYGYTF. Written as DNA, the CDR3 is TGCGCCAGCAGCTCGTCCGGACAGGGAAACTATGGCTACACCTTC.

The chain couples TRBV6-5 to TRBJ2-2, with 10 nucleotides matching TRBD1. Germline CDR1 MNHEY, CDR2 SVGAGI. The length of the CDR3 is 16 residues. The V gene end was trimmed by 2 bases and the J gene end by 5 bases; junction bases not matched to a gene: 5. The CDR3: CASSYPTGGITGELFF. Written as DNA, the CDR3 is TGTGCCAGCAGTTACCCGACAGGGGGCATAACCGGGGAGCTGTTTTTT.

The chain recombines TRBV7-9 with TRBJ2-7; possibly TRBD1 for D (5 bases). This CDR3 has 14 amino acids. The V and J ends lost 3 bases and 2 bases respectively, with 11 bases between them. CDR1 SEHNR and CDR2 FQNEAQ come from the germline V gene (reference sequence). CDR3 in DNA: TGTGCCAGCAGCTTCCAATCCAGGGCCTACGAGCAGTACTTC. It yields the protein CASSFQSRAYEQYF. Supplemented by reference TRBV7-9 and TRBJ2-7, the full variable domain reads DTGVSQNPRHKITKRGQNVTFRCDPISEHNRLYWYRQTLGQGPEFLTYFQNEAQLEKSRLLSDRFSAERPKGSFSTLEIQRTEQGDSAMYLCASSFQSRAYEQYFGPGTRLTVT.